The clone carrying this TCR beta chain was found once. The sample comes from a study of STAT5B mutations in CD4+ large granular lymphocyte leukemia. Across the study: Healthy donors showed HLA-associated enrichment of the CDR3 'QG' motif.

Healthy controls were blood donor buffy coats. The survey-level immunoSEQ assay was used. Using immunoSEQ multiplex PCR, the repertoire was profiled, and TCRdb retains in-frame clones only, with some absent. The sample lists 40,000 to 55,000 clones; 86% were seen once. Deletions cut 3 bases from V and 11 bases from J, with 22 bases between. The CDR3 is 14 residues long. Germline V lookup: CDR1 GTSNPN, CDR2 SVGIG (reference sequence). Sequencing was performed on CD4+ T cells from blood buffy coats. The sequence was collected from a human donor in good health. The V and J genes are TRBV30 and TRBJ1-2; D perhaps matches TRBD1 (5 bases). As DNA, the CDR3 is TGTGCCTGGAGGGCTGCCTCAGAAGAGGGACGTTACACCTTC. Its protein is CAWRAASEEGRYTF.